Listed below are T cell receptor beta chains from one sample, sequenced in a study of shared T cell receptors in the human thymus. Data came from immunoSEQ multiplex PCR; TCRdb stores just in-frame clones and leaves some out. This sample has 700,000 to 750,000 clones; around 85% occur once, and the top ten carry under 0.012%. The same sample was also used in a study of human thymus T cells.

The sequenced material came from thymocytes. These receptors came from a girl under three years old with a congenital heart defect. The CDR3 runs from the conserved cysteine through the conserved F or W. A D gene is named only where the DNA matches it firmly. The size of a clone is reported for some rows only, either as once, few or many, or as a class for expanded clones.

abundance: NA; j_gene: TRBJ2-3; d_gene: TRBD2; v_gene: TRBV6-1; CDR3nt: TGTGCCAGCAGTGAAACGGAAGACCGGGGTAGCGGGGGGCCTAGCACAGATACGCAGTATTTT; CDR3aa: CASSETEDRGSGGPSTDTQYF
abundance: NA; j_gene: TRBJ2-3; d_gene: TRBD2; v_gene: TRBV10-3; CDR3nt: TGTGCCATCAGCGGACTAGCGGGGGTAGATACGCAGTATTTT; CDR3aa: CAISGLAGVDTQYF
abundance: once; j_gene: TRBJ1-3; d_gene: NA; v_gene: TRBV6-5; CDR3nt: TGTGCCAGCTCGGGACTCAACTCTGGAAACACCATATATTTT; CDR3aa: CASSGLNSGNTIYF
abundance: NA; j_gene: TRBJ2-1; d_gene: NA; v_gene: TRBV19; CDR3nt: TGTGCCAGTAGTCAGGCGCAGGGGTTCAATGAGCAGTTCTTC; CDR3aa: CASSQAQGFNEQFF
abundance: NA; j_gene: TRBJ2-5; d_gene: TRBD1; v_gene: TRBV29-1; CDR3nt: TGCAGCGTGAACCGGGACAGGCCACGGGTGGGAGAGACCCAGTACTTC; CDR3aa: CSVNRDRPRVGETQYF
abundance: NA; j_gene: TRBJ1-2; d_gene: TRBD1; v_gene: TRBV5-4; CDR3nt: TGTGCCAGCAGCTTGAACAGGGGTTGGCCTTATGGCTACACCTTC; CDR3aa: CASSLNRGWPYGYTF
abundance: NA; j_gene: TRBJ2-7; d_gene: TRBD1; v_gene: TRBV5-1; CDR3nt: TGCGCCAGCAGCCGCGGACAGGCCTCAAAAAATACCTACGAGCAGTACTTC; CDR3aa: CASSRGQASKNTYEQYF
abundance: NA; j_gene: TRBJ1-1; d_gene: NA; v_gene: TRBV27; CDR3nt: TGTGCCAGTGCAATACTACCTGACGGCACTGAAGCTTTCTTT; CDR3aa: CASAILPDGTEAFF
abundance: NA; j_gene: TRBJ1-2; d_gene: NA; v_gene: TRBV28; CDR3nt: TGTGCCAGTTCGCCCCAACCCCCTCGTGGCGGCTACACCTTC; CDR3aa: CASSPQPPRGGYTF
abundance: NA; j_gene: TRBJ2-3; d_gene: TRBD2; v_gene: TRBV7-3; CDR3nt: TGTGCCAGCAGCCTATACGGCGGAGCGGGGGGGCTGAATACGCAGTATTTT; CDR3aa: CASSLYGGAGGLNTQYF
abundance: NA; j_gene: TRBJ1-3; d_gene: NA; v_gene: TRBV10-3; CDR3nt: TGTGCCATCAGTGAGGCTTACAGGGAGTCTGGAAACACCATATATTTT; CDR3aa: CAISEAYRESGNTIYF